A selection of T cell receptor beta chains follows, all from one sample in a study of blood T cell repertoires in COVID-19. TCRdb's copy holds only in-frame clones and misses some; the assay was immunoSEQ multiplex PCR. The sample lists just over 150,000 clones, over 85% seen once, with roughly 4.4% in the top ten. The source material was peripheral blood. These receptors were obtained from a woman aged 50 to 60 with acute or convalescent COVID-19. CDR3s include the opening cysteine and the closing phenylalanine or tryptophan. The order of the fields is V gene, D gene, J gene, clone size, CDR3 DNA, CDR3 protein. D genes are given only for firm matches. Not every row has a clone size; where given, it reads once, few, many or a size class.

TRBV5-1	-	TRBJ2-3	-	TGCGCCAGCAGCTATAATCGAGATACGCAGTATTTT	CASSYNRDTQYF
TRBV30	TRBD2	TRBJ2-1	-	TGTGCCTTACTAGCGGGATCCAATGAGCAGTTCTTC	CALLAGSNEQFF
TRBV6-2/TRBV6-3	-	TRBJ2-6	-	TGTGCCAGCAGCTCCATCCCGGGACATTCCTCTGGGGCCAACGTCCTGACTTTC	CASSSIPGHSSGANVLTF
TRBV12-3/TRBV12-4	-	TRBJ2-1	-	TGTGCCAGCAGTTTCGGGTCCTACAATGAGCAGTTCTTC	CASSFGSYNEQFF
TRBV5-6	-	TRBJ1-1	-	TGTGCCAGCAGCTTCGGGGGAACTGAAGCTTTCTTT	CASSFGGTEAFF
TRBV6-2/TRBV6-3	TRBD2	TRBJ2-1	-	TGTGCCAGCAGTTACCTAGGACTAGCGGGAGTTGGAGAGCAGTTCTTC	CASSYLGLAGVGEQFF
TRBV19	-	TRBJ1-5	-	TGTGCCAGTAGTTTTCAGCGTTATACCAATCAGCCCCAGCATTTT	CASSFQRYTNQPQHF
TRBV3-1/TRBV3-2	TRBD2	TRBJ2-4	-	TGTGCCAGCAGCCAAGTTGGAGGGCGACTAGCGGGAGAGGTCAAAAACATTCAGTACTTC	CASSQVGGRLAGEVKNIQYF
TRBV20-1	-	TRBJ1-5	-	TGCAGTGCTAGTCTCGGGGGGCGCGGTCTGAGCAATCAGCCCCAGCATTTT	CSASLGGRGLSNQPQHF
TRBV7-2	-	TRBJ1-5	few	TGTGCCAGCAGCTTAGGGGTTAGCACGCAGCCCCAGCATTTT	CASSLGVSTQPQHF
TRBV12-5	TRBD1	TRBJ2-7	-	TGTGCTAGTGGCGTCCCCCAGGGGGCCCCCTACGAGCAGTACTTC	CASGVPQGAPYEQYF
TRBV4-1	-	TRBJ1-5	-	TGCGCCAGCAGCCAAGACGACCTACGGGATCCGCACAATCAGCCCCAGCATTTT	CASSQDDLRDPHNQPQHF
TRBV20-1	TRBD2	TRBJ2-1	-	TGCAGTGCTAGTAGCGCGGGACTAGTAGGGAATGAGCAGTTCTTC	CSASSAGLVGNEQFF
TRBV2	TRBD1	TRBJ1-2	-	TGTGCCAGCAACCAGGGGGTCGGCTATGGCTACACCTTC	CASNQGVGYGYTF
TRBV7-2	-	TRBJ1-2	-	TGTGCCAGCAGATCAGGTCCTAAGGATGGCTACACCTTC	CASRSGPKDGYTF
TRBV30	-	TRBJ1-6	-	TGTGCCTGGACGTCAGTCCGGGGTTCACCCCTCCACTTT	CAWTSVRGSPLHF
TRBV28	TRBD1	TRBJ1-1	-	TGTGCCAGCAGTTTGGGACAGTCAATGAACACTGAAGCTTTCTTT	CASSLGQSMNTEAFF
TRBV13	-	TRBJ1-2	-	TGTGCCAGCAGCATCAGGGCTTTGGGGTATGGCTACACCTTC	CASSIRALGYGYTF
TRBV9	TRBD2	TRBJ2-1	-	TGTGCCAGCAGCGTACTAGCGGGAGCAGGTTGGGGTGAGCAGTTCTTC	CASSVLAGAGWGEQFF
TRBV3-1/TRBV3-2	-	TRBJ1-1	-	TGTGCCAGCAGCCCGACAGCGAACACTGAAGCTTTCTTT	CASSPTANTEAFF
TRBV5-6	-	TRBJ1-5	-	TGTGCCAGCAGCTTGGCGGGTATTCGGCAGCCCCAGCATTTT	CASSLAGIRQPQHF
TRBV12-3/TRBV12-4	TRBD1	TRBJ1-1	-	TGTGCCAGCAGGAGGACAGGGGGAACTGAAGCTTTCTTT	CASRRTGGTEAFF
TRBV12-3/TRBV12-4	-	TRBJ1-4	-	TGTGCCAGCAGTTCCGGTACTAATGAAAAACTGTTTTTT	CASSSGTNEKLFF
TRBV2	-	TRBJ1-6	-	TGTGCCAGCAGTGAGGGTTTCCCAGGTTCACCCCTCCACTTT	CASSEGFPGSPLHF
TRBV7-9	TRBD1	TRBJ1-2	-	TGTGCCAGCAGCCCATCAAATCAGGGGGCGGGTGGCTACACCTTC	CASSPSNQGAGGYTF
TRBV28	-	TRBJ2-7	-	TGTGCCAGCAGTTTACGGGACATGAGCTCCTACGAGCAGTACTTC	CASSLRDMSSYEQYF
TRBV15	-	TRBJ2-1	-	TGTGCCACCAGGGAGCTCTCCTACAATGAGCAGTTCTTC	CATRELSYNEQFF
TRBV25-1	-	TRBJ1-1	-	TGTGCCAGCATCCCCGGGAGGGGAGGTACTGAAGCTTTCTTT	CASIPGRGGTEAFF
TRBV5-1	-	TRBJ2-5	-	TGCGCCAGCAGTCGACAGAATTCAGAGACCCAGTACTTC	CASSRQNSETQYF
TRBV7-9	TRBD1	TRBJ1-3	once	TGTGCCAGCAGCTTAACGGACAGGGGCTACGGAAACACCATATATTTT	CASSLTDRGYGNTIYF
TRBV5-1	-	TRBJ2-1	-	TGCGCCAGCAGCTACCGACTACAGGGATCATACAATGAGCAGTTCTTC	CASSYRLQGSYNEQFF
TRBV7-8	-	TRBJ2-5	-	TGTGCCAGCAGCTTCTTAGGGGGATACCAAGAGACCCAGTACTTC	CASSFLGGYQETQYF
TRBV28	-	TRBJ2-1	-	TGTGCCAGCAGTTTTCAGGGTTCCTACAATGAGCAGTTCTTC	CASSFQGSYNEQFF
TRBV27	TRBD1	TRBJ1-2	-	TGTGCCAGCAGTTTTTTGACAGGGGGCAACTATGGCTACACCTTC	CASSFLTGGNYGYTF
TRBV7-3	-	TRBJ2-7	-	TGTGCCAGCAGCTTAATGGGCGACACCACCTACGAGCAGTACTTC	CASSLMGDTTYEQYF
TRBV28	-	TRBJ1-5	-	TGTGCCAGCAGTACCTCCCGACAGCGGGGTAGGCCCCAGCATTTT	CASSTSRQRGRPQHF
TRBV24-1	-	TRBJ1-5	-	TGTGCCACCAGTGACAACTCCCTCGGGCCCCAGCATTTT	CATSDNSLGPQHF
TRBV11-2	TRBD1	TRBJ1-2	-	TGTGCCAGCAGCTTAGCAGGGGGCTCTATGTATGGCTACACCTTC	CASSLAGGSMYGYTF
TRBV18	TRBD1	TRBJ1-2	few	TGTGCCAGCTCACACGGACAGGGGGGAATTGGCTACACCTTC	CASSHGQGGIGYTF
TRBV28	TRBD1	TRBJ2-1	-	TGTGCCAGCAGCTCCGGGACAGGGGCTTCATGGAGCAATGAGCAGTTCTTC	CASSSGTGASWSNEQFF
TRBV19	-	TRBJ2-3	-	TGTGCCAGTAGTACCCGGCATTCGGGAGATACGCAGTATTTT	CASSTRHSGDTQYF
TRBV3-1/TRBV3-2	-	TRBJ2-5	-	TGTGCCAGCAGTTATCAGGGATACCAAGAGACCCAGTACTTC	CASSYQGYQETQYF
TRBV24-1	-	TRBJ1-2	-	TGTGCCACCAGTGAACCTGACAGGCCCTATGGCTACACCTTC	CATSEPDRPYGYTF
TRBV6-5	-	TRBJ1-2	-	TGTGCCAGCAGCCAAGACAGATACTATGGCTACACCTTC	CASSQDRYYGYTF
TRBV19	-	TRBJ1-1	-	TGTGCCAGTAGTACCCGACAGGAAGAAGCTTTCTTT	CASSTRQEEAFF
TRBV12-3/TRBV12-4	-	TRBJ2-2	-	TGTGCCAGCGGCCTCACAGGGACCGGGGAGCTGTTTTTT	CASGLTGTGELFF
TRBV7-8	TRBD2	TRBJ2-1	-	TGTGCCAGCAGCCAGCACGGGAGGGCGGGAGGGCCCTCAAATGAGCAGTTCTTC	CASSQHGRAGGPSNEQFF
TRBV5-5	-	TRBJ2-5	-	TGTGCCAGCAGCCCTATACGACAGGCTGGGTGGACCCAGTACTTC	CASSPIRQAGWTQYF
TRBV12-3/TRBV12-4	-	TRBJ2-1	-	TGTGCCAGCAGTTTTTCGGGGGTCAATGAGCAGTTCTTC	CASSFSGVNEQFF
TRBV6-6	TRBD2	TRBJ2-7	once	TGTGCCAGCAGTCCCCGGGCGGGAGGGGCCTACGAGCAGTACTTC	CASSPRAGGAYEQYF
TRBV3-1/TRBV3-2	-	TRBJ1-5	-	TGTGCCAGCAGCCAAGAAGGGGCAGGGGACTACAATCAGCCCCAGCATTTT	CASSQEGAGDYNQPQHF
TRBV7-8	-	TRBJ2-7	-	TGTGCCAGCAGACCGGACAGTCGGCCCGAGCAGTACTTC	CASRPDSRPEQYF
TRBV7-9	TRBD1	TRBJ2-7	-	TGTGCCAGCAGCTTTGGAACAGGGGACGAGCAGTACTTC	CASSFGTGDEQYF
TRBV4-3	TRBD1	TRBJ1-2	-	TGCGCCAGCAGCCAAGATCCCCAGGGGGCTAATGGCTACACCTTC	CASSQDPQGANGYTF
TRBV28	TRBD1	TRBJ1-2	-	TGTGCCAGCAGTGAATATACAGGGGGGTTCTATGGCTACACCTTC	CASSEYTGGFYGYTF